Listed below are T cell receptor beta chains from one sample, sequenced in a study of T cell responses to AZD1222 COVID-19 vaccine. Repertoires were generated with immunoSEQ multiplex PCR, while TCRdb's copy carries only in-frame clones and drops some. Of 120,000 or so clones detected, approximately 92% appear once; the ten largest clones hold more than 2%. The specimen was peripheral blood, collected 28 days after the second AZD1222 dose. Receptor source: an adult who received the AZD1222 COVID-19 vaccine. CDR3s include the opening cysteine and the closing phenylalanine or tryptophan. The order of the fields is clone size, V gene, J gene, CDR3 protein. Clone size, where shown, is once, few, many, or a class for clones that have expanded.

>-|TRBV2|TRBJ1-2
CAISAVQQGYYGYTF
>-|TRBV19|TRBJ2-5
CASSIGVQETQYF
>once|TRBV7-2|TRBJ1-2
CASSLDSDGYTF
>-|TRBV11-2|TRBJ1-1
CASSSPRGGGGRTSAFF
>-|TRBV5-1|TRBJ1-3
CASSPDSHSGNTIYF
>-|TRBV3-1/TRBV3-2|TRBJ2-2
CASSSEPGLAGGPWTGELFF
>-|TRBV27|TRBJ1-4
CASSPHFGGYETNEKLFF
>-|TRBV4-2|TRBJ1-6
CASSQGDRVGSPLHF
>-|TRBV7-2|TRBJ1-2
CASSLARTLSGGYTF
>-|TRBV4-3|TRBJ1-3
CASSHSPGQEFSGNTIYF
>-|TRBV5-1|TRBJ2-3
CASSLFPSGGSADTQYF
>-|TRBV5-1|TRBJ1-3
CASSLGPGRSGNTIYF
>-|TRBV30|TRBJ2-2
CAWSVPERGTGELFF
>-|TRBV7-9|TRBJ2-7
CASSAFVRDLREQYF
>once|TRBV2|TRBJ1-3
CASRGPSGNTIYF
>-|TRBV7-2|TRBJ2-7
CASSSYPGQGYEQYF
>-|TRBV28|TRBJ1-4
CASSFRGLANEKLFF
>-|TRBV4-1|TRBJ2-1
CASSQDQSGGMINEQFF
>-|TRBV4-2|TRBJ1-6
CASSQGPARVFSPLHF
>-|TRBV15|TRBJ1-1
CATSITREGGEEAFF
>-|TRBV4-1|TRBJ1-4
CASSQDQPGGETNEKLFF
>-|TRBV7-3|TRBJ2-3
CASSWEGGSTDTQYF
>-|TRBV19|TRBJ1-4
CASSIMGTGAKLFF
>-|TRBV6-5|TRBJ2-2
CASKGLGNTGELFF
>few|TRBV15|TRBJ2-6
CATSPSSGANVLTF
>-|TRBV7-2|TRBJ1-1
CASSLDRGGVEAFF
>-|TRBV6-1|TRBJ2-5
CASSKADSLRTQYF
>-|TRBV28|TRBJ1-2
CASSLRSLYGYTF
>-|TRBV1|TRBJ1-3
CTSSPLGTPSGNTIYF